A selection of T cell receptor beta chains follows, all from one sample in a study of Ad26.COV2.S vaccination and SARS-CoV-2 variants. The protocol was immunoSEQ multiplex PCR, while the TCRdb copy is restricted to in-frame clones and leaves out a portion. The data hold 440,000 or so clones, with roughly nine tenths observed a single time. The sequenced sample was peripheral blood, obtained in a trial of Ad26.COV2.S vaccine versus placebo. The receptors shown here come from a person between 18 and 65 years old who received the Ad26.COV2.S COVID-19 vaccine or a placebo. Both conserved end residues are part of each CDR3. The D gene is left open where the match is weak. Size values are once, few and many counts, or a class for expanded clones, and some rows have none.

-	TRBV7-3	-	TRBJ2-1	CASSLTGDRLWNEQFF
TRBD1	TRBV6-6	few	TRBJ2-7	CASSHGQGGYEQYF
-	TRBV2	-	TRBJ2-7	CASRGASGNSYEQYF
-	TRBV2	-	TRBJ2-2	CASGPGNGELFF
-	TRBV5-1	-	TRBJ2-1	CASSPLRDYNEQFF
-	TRBV7-2	-	TRBJ1-5	CASSTISSSNQPQHF
-	TRBV30	-	TRBJ1-1	CAWTKEANTEAFF
TRBD2	TRBV20-1	-	TRBJ2-3	CSASPWGLAGVYTQYF
-	TRBV28	-	TRBJ2-7	CASRRLSPYEQYF
-	TRBV5-5	-	TRBJ2-3	CASSFGGLEDTQYF
TRBD1	TRBV14	-	TRBJ1-2	CASSPRQGDGYTF
-	TRBV29-1	-	TRBJ1-1	CSVARGSAEAFF
TRBD1	TRBV27	-	TRBJ2-1	CASATGTGINEQFF
-	TRBV7-9	once	TRBJ1-3	CASRNPDGRSGNTIYF
TRBD1	TRBV19	-	TRBJ2-7	CASSTTGASSYEQYF
-	TRBV10-1	-	TRBJ2-2	CASSVRANTGELFF
-	TRBV16	-	TRBJ1-2	CASSQTLQGGYGYTF
-	TRBV7-9	-	TRBJ2-7	CASSRLSRGRGQENEQYF
TRBD2	TRBV4-1	-	TRBJ2-3	CASSQVTGLARLTDTQYF
-	TRBV12-3/TRBV12-4	-	TRBJ2-7	CASTTGAGEQYF